The 31 T cell receptor beta chains reported below all come from one sample, sequenced in a study of T cell clones after liver transplantation. TCRdb's copy holds only in-frame clones and misses some; the assay was immunoSEQ multiplex PCR. The data contain 24,000 or so clones, 55% to 75% of them singletons. Here the sequenced sample was CD4+ T cells from blood, taken before liver transplant. Receptors originate from a human donor who received a liver transplant.

The J gene is TRBJ2-7, the V gene TRBV7-8, with D uncertain. Germline CDR1 is SGHVS and CDR2 is FQNEAQ. The V end was cut by 4 bases, the J end by 2 bases, with 30 bases between. CDR3 length: 20 amino acids. The CDR3 DNA sequence: TGTGCCAGCAGCTCATACACCCAACCTCTGGTGAAGAAAGGTACCTACGAGCAGTACGTC. As protein: CASSSYTQPLVKKGTYEQYV.

The genes are TRBV19 and TRBJ1-2, with a possible D match to TRBD1 (5 bases). The CDR3 contains 14 residues. V was pared by 7 bases and J by 4 bases, with 16 bases between. Germline V gives CDR1 LNHDA, CDR2 SQIVND (reference sequence). CDR3 protein: CASTEDGGIYGYTF. CDR3 bases: TGTGCCAGTACCGAAGACGGGGGTATCTATGGCTACACCTTC.

The rearrangement joins TRBV29-1 to TRBJ2-5; no firm D call. CDR3 length: 13 residues. Germline V gene data show CDR1 as SQVTM and CDR2 as ANQGSEA. V dropped 6 bases and J dropped 0 bases, with 11 bases sitting between them. This chain's CDR3 is CSVAQSYQETQYF. The CDR3 DNA reads TGCAGCGTCGCACAATCGTACCAAGAGACCCAGTACTTC. The variable domain in full, with the rest retrieved from reference TRBV29-1 and TRBJ2-5, is SAVISQKPSRDICQRGTSLTIQCQVDSQVTMMFWYRQQPGQSLTLIATANQGSEATYESGFVIDKFPISRPNLTFSTLTVSNMSPEDSSIYLCSVAQSYQETQYFGPGTRLLVL.

The chain employs TRBV11-1 and TRBJ2-3; 8 bases fit TRBD1. V dropped 5 bases and J dropped 1; count of bases not matched to a gene: 8. Per germline, CDR1 SGHAT and CDR2 FQDESV (reference sequence). This CDR3 comprises 16 residues. The CDR3 sequence: CASSRAGGAGTDTQYF. The CDR3 nucleotides read TGTGCCAGCAGCCGGGCAGGGGGCGCGGGCACAGATACGCAGTATTTT.

The chain uses TRBV11-2 and TRBJ2-5; unclear D gene. Trimming stripped 5 bases from V and 5 bases from J, with 9 bases between. CDR3 length equals 12 residues. Germline V CDR1 and CDR2: SGHAT, FQNNGV. The CDR3 DNA is TGTGCCAGCAGCCTCATGTCGGAGACCCAGTACTTC. It encodes CASSLMSETQYF.

This sequence joins TRBV19 and TRBJ2-4, with 12 positions matching TRBD1. The CDR3 covers 18 residues. Germline V lookup: CDR1 LNHDA, CDR2 SQIVND (reference sequence). V was pared by 4 bases and J by 3 bases, with 10 bases of the junction left unmatched. The CDR3 loop reads CASSSSTGTGGIKNIQYF. The CDR3 DNA sequence: TGTGCCAGTAGTAGTTCTACCGGGACAGGGGGCATCAAAAACATTCAGTACTTC.

The chain combines TRBV28 with TRBJ2-1, with TRBD2 identical over 11 bases. Unmatched junction bases numbered 19, after V lost 7 bases and J lost 8 bases. This CDR3 is built from 18 residues. Per germline, CDR1 MDHEN and CDR2 SYDVKM. The CDR3 nucleotides read TGTGCCAGCACCGGCCTAGCGGGAGGTTTCCTACAATTGGATGAGCAGTTCTTC. Its translation: CASTGLAGGFLQLDEQFF. Using reference TRBV28 and TRBJ2-1 for the parts outside the CDR3, the full variable domain is DVKVTQSSRYLVKRTGEKVFLECVQDMDHENMFWYRQDPGLGLRLIYFSYDVKMKEKGDIPEGYSVSREKKERFSLILESASTNQTSMYLCASTGLAGGFLQLDEQFFGPGTRLTVL.

The V call is TRBV6-5, the J call TRBJ1-5; D uncertain. The CDR3 length is 15 residues. V lost 0 bases, J lost 4 bases, and 10 bases lay in between. Looked up from germline, CDR1 is MNHEY and CDR2 is SVGAGI. The CDR3 DNA follows: TGTGCCAGCAGTTACTCGTCCGGCGGGAATCAGCCCCAGCATTTT. This codes for CASSYSSGGNQPQHF.

The chain employs TRBV29-1 and TRBJ1-4, with 8 bases identical to TRBD1. CDR1 and CDR2 from the germline V gene are SQVTM and ANQGSEA. V trimming: 2 bases; J trimming: 13 bases; junction bases outside the gene matches: 12. CDR3 size: 14 residues. The CDR3 here is CSVEPGTGSGALFF. The CDR3 DNA sequence: TGCAGCGTTGAACCCGGGACAGGCAGCGGGGCACTGTTTTTT.

J is TRBJ2-7 and V is TRBV7-2; TRBD1 is a possible D gene (5 bases). The CDR3 extends over 15 amino acids. V dropped 0 bases and J dropped 4 bases, with 13 bases sitting between them. Per germline, CDR1 SGHTA and CDR2 FQGNSA. The CDR3 sequence: CASSLATGERYEQYV. The CDR3 DNA sequence: TGTGCCAGCAGCTTAGCAACAGGCGAAAGGTACGAGCAGTACGTC.

The V gene is TRBV28, the J gene TRBJ2-6; 12 bases are shared with TRBD1. Trimming took 3 bases from V and 3 from J; bases not matched to a gene: 18. Germline values: CDR1 MDHEN, CDR2 SYDVKM. This CDR3 region has 22 residues. Here the CDR3 reads CASSFGGPGTGGIFDGANVLTF. Here the CDR3 DNA reads TGTGCCAGCAGTTTCGGCGGCCCCGGGACAGGGGGCATATTCGATGGGGCCAACGTCCTGACTTTC.

V usage is TRBV5-6 and J usage is TRBJ1-2; D possibly corresponds to TRBD1 (5 bases). CDR3 length equals 15 residues. Germline loops: CDR1 SGHDT, CDR2 YYEEEE. V dropped 4 bases and J dropped 0 bases, with 13 bases sitting between them. The CDR3 nucleotides are TGTGCCAGCAGCATGACAGCCAGTTCTAACTATGGCTACACCTTC. Its translation: CASSMTASSNYGYTF. The full variable domain, completed using reference TRBV5-6 and TRBJ1-2, is DAGVTQSPTHLIKTRGQQVTLRCSPKSGHDTVSWYQQALGQGPQFIFQYYEEEERQRGNFPDRFSGHQFPNYSSELNVNALLLGDSALYLCASSMTASSNYGYTFGSGTRLTVV.

This rearrangement joins TRBV4-2 to TRBJ1-4, with a weak D call TRBD1 (5 bases). The germline CDR1 and CDR2 sequences are LGHNA and YNFKEQ. Trimming took off 6 bases at V and 8 bases at J, with 19 bases between the two ends. The CDR3 is 15 residues long. The CDR3 reads CASSPRGPGVEKLFF. The CDR3 DNA follows: TGTGCCAGCAGTCCTCGGGGACCGGGAGTCGAAAAACTGTTTTTT.

Only one count was recorded for this clone. The chain is built from TRBV19 and TRBJ2-5; 9 nucleotides line up with TRBD1. V was pared by 4 bases and J by 2 bases, with 8 bases of the junction left unmatched. This CDR3 has 16 residues. Germline assignment: CDR1 LNHDA and CDR2 SQIVND (reference sequence). In nucleotides, the CDR3 is TGTGCCAGTAGTAGAGCGTGGACAGGGGCGCAAGAGACCCAGTACTTC. This translates into CASSRAWTGAQETQYF.

The table lists this clone with a count of one. The J gene is TRBJ1-2, the V gene TRBV6-1; tentative D call: TRBD1 (5 bases). The CDR3 spans 14 residues. The V gene's germline CDR1 is MNHNS and CDR2 SASEGT. With 4 bases removed from V and 7 bases from J, the gap between germline ends came to 16 bases. CDR3 in amino acids: CASSADSQGFGYTF. CDR3 DNA sequence: TGTGCCAGCAGTGCCGATTCCCAGGGTTTTGGCTACACCTTC.

This clone was found a few times. The V call is TRBV5-4, the J call TRBJ1-6; D is unresolved. Germline assignment: CDR1 SGHNT and CDR2 YYREEE (reference sequence). This CDR3 has 13 amino acids. Trimming took off 0 bases at V and 7 bases at J, with 5 bases between the two ends. CDR3 residues: CASSLGGNSPLHF. The CDR3 DNA follows: TGTGCCAGCAGCTTGGGAGGGAATTCACCCCTCCACTTT.

The CDR3 sequence is CASSFGQGGEKLFF. DNA of the CDR3: TGTGCCAGCAGCTTCGGACAGGGGGGAGAAAAACTGTTTTTT. This chain connects TRBV7-9 to TRBJ1-4; 10 bases agree with TRBD1. Looked up from germline, CDR1 is SEHNR and CDR2 is FQNEAQ (reference sequence). The CDR3 length is 14 residues. J lost 8 bases, V lost 3 bases, and 3 bases had no gene match.

The chain carries TRBV28 and TRBJ2-5; D gene uncertain. This CDR3 spans 11 amino acids. The V gene's germline CDR1 is MDHEN and CDR2 SYDVKM. V gave up 4 bases and J gave up 1 base, with 1 base separating them. DNA for the CDR3: TGTGCCAGCAGTTCCCAAGAGACCCAGTACTTC. Translating it yields CASSSQETQYF.

The CDR3 bases are TGTGCCAGCAGCCCAGGAAGCGGGAGGACAGATACGCAGTATTTT. Translated, it gives CASSPGSGRTDTQYF. The chain has TRBV7-2 and TRBJ2-3; TRBD2 aligns across 9 bases. V lost 5 bases and J lost 3; bases outside the gene matches: 6. CDR3 length: 15 amino acids. In germline, CDR1 is SGHTA, CDR2 FQGNSA.

The chain joins TRBV10-3 to TRBJ2-3; D might be TRBD2 (6 bases). Germline V lookup: CDR1 ENHRY, CDR2 SYGVKD. The length of the CDR3 is 14 residues. Trimming took 8 bases from V and 5 from J, leaving 17 bases between them. The CDR3 protein is CAILRGWQGDTQYF. The CDR3 region has the DNA TGTGCCATCCTTCGGGGGTGGCAGGGAGATACGCAGTATTTT.

The chain combines TRBV6-1 with TRBJ2-7; 9 positions match TRBD1. J gave up 2 bases and V 6 bases, and 2 bases lay outside the gene matches. The CDR3 has 13 residues. CDR1 is MNHNS, CDR2 SASEGT, per germline. CDR3 loop: CASRGQGPYEQYF. The CDR3 DNA sequence: TGTGCCAGCAGAGGACAGGGGCCCTACGAGCAGTACTTC.

By share, this clone counts as medium-sized. The rearrangement uses TRBV7-9 and TRBJ1-3; D gene unclear. The CDR3 has 14 residues. The germline CDR1 and CDR2 sequences are SEHNR and FQNEAQ (reference sequence). V lost 3 bases and J 0 bases, leaving 6 bases between the germline ends. The CDR3 protein is CASSFDHSGNTIYF. The CDR3 DNA reads as TGTGCCAGCAGCTTCGATCACTCTGGAAACACCATATATTTT.

The gene calls are TRBV5-1 and TRBJ2-3, with 12 bases that match TRBD2. The CDR3 is 17 amino acids. The germline V gene has CDR1 SGHRS and CDR2 YFSETQ. The J segment lost 3 bases and the V segment lost 2 bases, leaving 7 bases of the junction unmatched. The CDR3 DNA is TGCGCCAGCAGCTTAATCACCGGGACTAGCGGGACAGATACGCAGTATTTT. It translates to CASSLITGTSGTDTQYF.

The chain is built from TRBV7-2 and TRBJ2-3, with D unclear. Trimming shortened V by 6 bases and J by 2 bases, and 15 bases separated the two germline ends. The CDR3 extends over 15 amino acids. The V gene's germline CDR1 is SGHTA and CDR2 FQGNSA. The DNA of the CDR3 is TGTGCCAGCAGTATCCTGGGCAGACACACAGATACGCAGTATTTT. Residues: CASSILGRHTDTQYF. The variable domain in full, with the rest retrieved from reference TRBV7-2 and TRBJ2-3, is GAGVSQSPSNKVTEKGKDVELRCDPISGHTALYWYRQSLGQGLEFLIYFQGNSAPDKSGLPSDRFSAERTGGSVSTLTIQRTQQEDSAVYLCASSILGRHTDTQYFGPGTRLTVL.

The chain recombines TRBV20-1 with TRBJ2-3; D remains unclear. In germline, CDR1 is DFQATT, CDR2 SNEGSKA (reference sequence). This CDR3 has 9 residues. Trimming stripped 6 bases from V and 11 bases from J, with 9 bases between. The CDR3 loop is CSAPEVQYF. The CDR3 DNA is TGCAGTGCCCCTGAGGTGCAGTATTTT.

The chain recombines TRBV7-6 with TRBJ1-5, with D possibly TRBD1 on 5 matching bases. The CDR3 sequence is 15 residues long. Germline V gives CDR1 SGHVS, CDR2 FNYEAQ. V was trimmed by 0 bases and J by 3 bases, leaving 9 bases between them. The CDR3 loop reads CASSLASGLNQPQHF. CDR3 coding DNA: TGTGCCAGCAGCTTAGCCTCGGGACTCAATCAGCCCCAGCATTTT. Full variable domain (rest looked up from reference TRBV7-6 and TRBJ1-5): GAGVSQSPRYKVTKRGQDVALRCDPISGHVSLYWYRQALGQGPEFLTYFNYEAQQDKSGLPNDRFSAERPEGSISTLTIQRTEQRDSAMYRCASSLASGLNQPQHFGDGTRLSIL.

Only a few counts were recorded for this clone. The chain has TRBV6-1 and TRBJ1-1, with TRBD1 matching over 8 bases. Germline V gene sequence: CDR1 MNHNS, CDR2 SASEGT. This CDR3 spans 12 amino acids. Unmatched junction bases numbered 11, after V lost 10 bases and J lost 10 bases. The DNA for the CDR3 is TGTGCCACCAAGGACAGGGACTTGTCAGCTTTCTTT. Residues: CATKDRDLSAFF.

The chain has TRBV7-2 and TRBJ2-2; D is ambiguous. V lost 3 bases to trimming and J lost 0 bases, with 2 bases between them. This CDR3 has 13 amino acids. CDR1 SGHTA and CDR2 FQGNSA come from the germline V gene. In DNA form, the CDR3 reads TGTGCCAGCAGCTTGACGAACACCGGGGAGCTGTTTTTT. It translates to CASSLTNTGELFF.

The gene calls are TRBV6-5 and TRBJ2-7; weak D call: TRBD1 (6 bases). The CDR3 extends over 14 amino acids. V was shortened by 0 bases and J by 6 bases, with 12 bases between the two germline ends. CDR1 and CDR2 from the germline V gene are MNHEY and SVGAGI. The CDR3 is CASSYSFVGGEQYF. The CDR3 coding sequence is TGTGCCAGCAGTTACTCGTTCGTAGGGGGCGAGCAGTACTTC.

The V and J genes are TRBV18 and TRBJ1-2, with TRBD1 as a possible D gene (6 bases). V was cut by 3 bases and J by 6 bases, with 20 bases left in between. Germline CDR1 and CDR2: KGHSH and LQKENI. This CDR3 is 16 amino acids long. Here the CDR3 reads CASSPYRTDYSDGYTF. Here the CDR3 DNA reads TGTGCCAGCTCACCCTACCGGACAGACTACTCGGATGGCTACACCTTC. Based on the CDR3 plus reference TRBV18 and TRBJ1-2, the full variable domain is NAGVMQNPRHLVRRRGQEARLRCSPMKGHSHVYWYRQLPEEGLKFMVYLQKENIIDESGMPKERFSAEFPKEGPSILRIQQVVRGDSAAYFCASSPYRTDYSDGYTFGSGTRLTVV.

V is TRBV27 and J is TRBJ1-2; D ambiguous. The CDR3 loop spans 16 amino acids. CDR1 and CDR2 from the germline V gene are MNHEY and SMNVEV (reference sequence). Trimming left V 2 bases short and J 8 bases short, with 21 bases between. CDR3 loop: CASSLRSGRPSEGYTF. The CDR3 DNA sequence: TGTGCCAGCAGTTTACGCTCAGGCCGCCCCTCAGAGGGCTACACCTTC.